Below, 7 T cell receptor beta chains from the same sample are listed, as sequenced in a study of cytomegalovirus exposure and HLA in healthy donors. Primers for the PCR totalled 60 Vbeta and 13 Jbeta. Clones were sequenced by immunoSEQ multiplex PCR, and TCRdb holds only the in-frame ones, with some missing. The table lists around 100,000 clones, around 80% of them singletons. What was sequenced was PBMCs. These receptor sequences come from a woman aged 35 to 49 in good health and CMV-seronegative.

The chain employs TRBV28 and TRBJ2-7; D gene uncertain. V shed 5 bases and J shed 2 bases, with 10 bases lying between them. CDR1 and CDR2 (germline): MDHEN, SYDVKM. The CDR3 is 13 amino acids. CDR3 sequence: CASSQVFPYEQYF. Here the CDR3 DNA reads TGTGCCAGCAGTCAGGTATTCCCCTACGAGCAGTACTTC.

The chain recombines TRBV28 with TRBJ1-1; D possibly corresponds to TRBD1 (5 bases). The V and J ends lost 6 bases and 0 bases respectively, with 5 bases between them. CDR1 is MDHEN, CDR2 SYDVKM, per germline. The CDR3 consists of 12 residues. The CDR3 loop reads CASRGVNTEAFF. CDR3 nucleotides: TGTGCCAGCAGAGGGGTGAACACTGAAGCTTTCTTT.

A single count supports this clone. J is TRBJ2-5 and V is TRBV27; TRBD2 matches at 8 bases. The V segment lost 8 bases and the J segment 6 bases; nucleotides outside the gene matches: 5. Germline values: CDR1 MNHEY, CDR2 SMNVEV (reference sequence). This CDR3 has 12 amino acids. The CDR3 DNA reads TGTGCCAGCGGGAGCGGGAGACAGACCCAGTACTTC. Its translation is CASGSGRQTQYF.

The J gene is TRBJ1-1, the V gene TRBV28; maybe TRBD1 (5 bases). V was shortened by 0 bases and J by 1 base, with 12 bases between the two germline ends. This CDR3 is 16 amino acids long. The germline gives CDR1 MDHEN, CDR2 SYDVKM. CDR3 in amino acids: CASSLWSLGQNTEAFF. CDR3 sequence (DNA): TGTGCCAGCAGTTTATGGAGCCTAGGACAGAACACTGAAGCTTTCTTT.

The chain couples TRBV19 to TRBJ2-4; 7 bases align to TRBD1. CDR3 length: 14 amino acids. V shed 5 bases and J 9 bases; nucleotides not matched to a gene: 10. Germline CDR1 LNHDA, CDR2 SQIVND (reference sequence). DNA of the CDR3: TGTGCCAGTAGTGTTCGACAGGGACGTAGCATTCAGTACTTC. Amino acid sequence: CASSVRQGRSIQYF.

V is TRBV7-9 and J is TRBJ2-5; 8 positions agree with TRBD2. With 7 bases clipped from V and 5 bases from J, the junction kept 15 bases outside the gene matches. This CDR3 is 16 amino acids long. The germline gives CDR1 SEHNR, CDR2 FQNEAQ (reference sequence). The CDR3 DNA is TGTGCCAGCACTCCGTGGCGGCGGGAGGCCGTGGAGACCCAGTACTTC. It specifies CASTPWRREAVETQYF.

The J gene is TRBJ1-2, the V gene TRBV4-3; D might be TRBD1 (6 bases). V was cut by 4 bases and J by 5 bases, with 8 bases left in between. Germline CDR1 is LGHNA and CDR2 is YSLEER. CDR3 size: 12 residues. CDR3 sequence: CASSPTGYGYTF. For the CDR3, the DNA is TGCGCCAGCAGCCCCACAGGGTATGGCTACACCTTC.